Listed below are T cell receptor beta chains from one sample, sequenced in a study of blood T cell repertoires in COVID-19. This table comes from immunoSEQ multiplex PCR, and its TCRdb copy is limited to in-frame clones, with some not included. The sample includes roughly 140,000 clones, about nine tenths seen only once; the top ten take roughly a tenth. Sequencing was done on a sample of peripheral blood. Receptors were obtained from a man aged 50 to 59 with active or convalescent COVID-19. Both conserved end residues are part of each CDR3. Only some rows state a clone size, as once, few, many or a class for expanded clones.

size: .; J: TRBJ2-7; V: TRBV28; CDR3: CASSPIRLATYEQYF
size: .; J: TRBJ1-5; V: TRBV6-1; CDR3: CASSEVGGRQPQHF
size: .; J: TRBJ1-1; V: TRBV6-6; CDR3: CASRETGQVTEAFF
size: .; J: TRBJ1-4; V: TRBV19; CDR3: CASQFRPGSNEKLFF
size: .; J: TRBJ1-5; V: TRBV5-5; CDR3: CASSLRTGQPQHF
size: .; J: TRBJ2-2; V: TRBV18; CDR3: CASSRLERGGELFF
size: .; J: TRBJ1-5; V: TRBV10-3; CDR3: CAISELTGGNQPQHF
size: .; J: TRBJ2-3; V: TRBV24-1; CDR3: CATMEGQGATDTQYF
size: .; J: TRBJ2-5; V: TRBV9; CDR3: CASSVSGTEKETQYF
size: .; J: TRBJ2-7; V: TRBV3-1/TRBV3-2; CDR3: CASSRMEGYEQYF
size: .; J: TRBJ2-7; V: TRBV2; CDR3: CASSGFLTSGSSYEQYF
size: .; J: TRBJ2-2; V: TRBV19; CDR3: CASSITAGATGELFF
size: .; J: TRBJ2-6; V: TRBV13; CDR3: CASSLERWANVLTF
size: .; J: TRBJ1-1; V: TRBV29-1; CDR3: CSVVTALNTEAFF
size: .; J: TRBJ2-5; V: TRBV10-2; CDR3: CASSLTYQETQYF
size: .; J: TRBJ2-3; V: TRBV24-1; CDR3: CATSEVGRTDTQYF
size: .; J: TRBJ2-1; V: TRBV19; CDR3: CASSITSGDINEQFF
size: .; J: TRBJ2-4; V: TRBV6-2/TRBV6-3; CDR3: CASSRTDRVGNIQYF
size: .; J: TRBJ2-7; V: TRBV9; CDR3: CASSVGGSSYEQYF
size: .; J: TRBJ2-3; V: TRBV27; CDR3: CASSLRRGTDTQYF
size: .; J: TRBJ2-7; V: TRBV19; CDR3: CASSSRVEQYF
size: .; J: TRBJ1-4; V: TRBV19; CDR3: CASSRTGVNEKLFF
size: .; J: TRBJ2-7; V: TRBV5-1; CDR3: CASSLGLADSYEQYF
size: .; J: TRBJ2-5; V: TRBV28; CDR3: CASRISTGLIETQYF
size: .; J: TRBJ2-7; V: TRBV5-1; CDR3: CASSLLAGEGYEQYF
size: .; J: TRBJ2-7; V: TRBV27; CDR3: CASRRLAGGPMAYEQYF
size: .; J: TRBJ1-2; V: TRBV6-5; CDR3: CASSRGGGGGYGYTF
size: .; J: TRBJ1-2; V: TRBV6-2/TRBV6-3; CDR3: CASSYGTGGNYGYTF
size: .; J: TRBJ2-1; V: TRBV7-9; CDR3: CASSLGHGSPNEQFF
size: once; J: TRBJ1-5; V: TRBV28; CDR3: CASTPGNQPQHF
size: .; J: TRBJ2-3; V: TRBV7-9; CDR3: CASSFDRDWQYF